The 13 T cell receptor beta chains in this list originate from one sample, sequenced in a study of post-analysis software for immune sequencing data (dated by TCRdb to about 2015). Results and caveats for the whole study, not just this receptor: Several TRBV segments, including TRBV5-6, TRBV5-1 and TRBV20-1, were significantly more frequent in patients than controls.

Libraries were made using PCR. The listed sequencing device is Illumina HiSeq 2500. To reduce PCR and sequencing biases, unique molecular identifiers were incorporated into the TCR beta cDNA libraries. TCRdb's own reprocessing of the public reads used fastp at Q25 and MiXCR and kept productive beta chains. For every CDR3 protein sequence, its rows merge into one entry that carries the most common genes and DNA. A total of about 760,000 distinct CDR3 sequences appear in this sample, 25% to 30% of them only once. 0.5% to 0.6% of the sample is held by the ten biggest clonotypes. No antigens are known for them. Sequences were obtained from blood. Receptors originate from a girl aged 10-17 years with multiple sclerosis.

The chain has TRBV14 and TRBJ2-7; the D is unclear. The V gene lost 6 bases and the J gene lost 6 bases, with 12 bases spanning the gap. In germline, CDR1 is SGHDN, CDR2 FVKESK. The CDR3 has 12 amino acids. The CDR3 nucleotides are TGTGCCAGCAGTCTTATTAAATCCGAGCAGTACTTC. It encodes CASSLIKSEQYF.

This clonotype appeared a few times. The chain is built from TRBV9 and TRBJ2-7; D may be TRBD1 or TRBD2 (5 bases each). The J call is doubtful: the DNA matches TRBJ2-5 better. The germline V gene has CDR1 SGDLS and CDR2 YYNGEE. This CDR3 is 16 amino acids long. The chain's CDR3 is CASRVVPGPTGETQYF. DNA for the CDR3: TGTGCCAGCAGGGTTGTTCCGGGACCAACTGGAGAGACCCAGTACTTC.

The CDR3 coding sequence is TGTGCCAGCAATTCAGCCGGGCGAGAGCAGTTCTTC. The encoded protein is CASNSAGREQFF. The chain recombines TRBV7-9 with TRBJ2-1, with D uncertain. The V end was cut by 7 bases, the J end by 10 bases, with 14 bases between. The CDR3 has 12 amino acids. Germline loops: CDR1 SEHNR, CDR2 FQNEAQ (reference sequence).

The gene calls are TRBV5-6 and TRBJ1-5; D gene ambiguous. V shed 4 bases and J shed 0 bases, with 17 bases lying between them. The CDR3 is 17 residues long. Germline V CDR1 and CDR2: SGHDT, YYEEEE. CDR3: CASSPRTGSYSNQPQHF. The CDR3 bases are TGTGCCAGCAGCCCACGTACGGGGTCTTATAGCAATCAGCCCCAGCATTTT.

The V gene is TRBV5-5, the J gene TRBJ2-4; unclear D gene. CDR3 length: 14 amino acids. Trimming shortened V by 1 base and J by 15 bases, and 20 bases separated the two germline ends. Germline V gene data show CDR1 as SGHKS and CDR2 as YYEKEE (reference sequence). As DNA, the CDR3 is TGTGCCAGCAGCTTGTTTGTATCAGGCTACGAGCGGTACTTC. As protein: CASSLFVSGYERYF.

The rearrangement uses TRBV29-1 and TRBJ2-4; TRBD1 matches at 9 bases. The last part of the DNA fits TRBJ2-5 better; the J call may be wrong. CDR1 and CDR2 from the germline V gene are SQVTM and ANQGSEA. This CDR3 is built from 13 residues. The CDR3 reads CNVAITGGETQYF. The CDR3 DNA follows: TGCAACGTCGCCATTACAGGGGGCGAGACCCAGTACTTC.

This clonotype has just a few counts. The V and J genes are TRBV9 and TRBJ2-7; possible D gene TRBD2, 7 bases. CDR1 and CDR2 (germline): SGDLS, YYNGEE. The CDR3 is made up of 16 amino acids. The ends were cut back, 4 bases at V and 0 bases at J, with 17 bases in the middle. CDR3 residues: CASSLGGASGSYEQYF. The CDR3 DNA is TGTGCCAGCAGCTTGGGGGGGGCTAGCGGCTCCTACGAGCAGTACTTC. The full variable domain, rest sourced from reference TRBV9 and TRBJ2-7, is DSGVTQTPKHLITATGQRVTLRCSPRSGDLSVYWYQQSLDQGLQFLIQYYNGEERAKGNILERFSAQQFPDLHSELNLSSLELGDSALYFCASSLGGASGSYEQYFGPGTRLTVT.

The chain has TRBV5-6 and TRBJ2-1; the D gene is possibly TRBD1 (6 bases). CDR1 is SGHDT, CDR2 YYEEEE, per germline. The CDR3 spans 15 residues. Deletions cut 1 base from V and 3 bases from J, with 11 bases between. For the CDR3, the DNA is TGTGCCAGCAGCTTGTCAGGGGACCTCTACAATGAGCAGTTCTTC. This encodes CASSLSGDLYNEQFF. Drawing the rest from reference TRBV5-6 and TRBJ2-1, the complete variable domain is DAGVTQSPTHLIKTRGQQVTLRCSPKSGHDTVSWYQQALGQGPQFIFQYYEEEERQRGNFPDRFSGHQFPNYSSELNVNALLLGDSALYLCASSLSGDLYNEQFFGPGTRLTVL.

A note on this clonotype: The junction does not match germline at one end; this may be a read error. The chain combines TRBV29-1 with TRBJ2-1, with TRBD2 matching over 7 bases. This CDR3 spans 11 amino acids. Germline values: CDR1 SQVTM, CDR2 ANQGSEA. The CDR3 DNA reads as TGCAGCTTTGAGGGAGGGAATGAGCAGTTCTTC. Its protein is CSFEGGNEQFF.

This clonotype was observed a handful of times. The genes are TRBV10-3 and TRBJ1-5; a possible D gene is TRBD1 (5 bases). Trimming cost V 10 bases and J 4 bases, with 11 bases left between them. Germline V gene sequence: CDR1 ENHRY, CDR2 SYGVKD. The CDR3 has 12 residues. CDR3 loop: CATGVENQPQHF. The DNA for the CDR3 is TGTGCCACGGGGGTTGAAAATCAGCCCCAGCATTTT.

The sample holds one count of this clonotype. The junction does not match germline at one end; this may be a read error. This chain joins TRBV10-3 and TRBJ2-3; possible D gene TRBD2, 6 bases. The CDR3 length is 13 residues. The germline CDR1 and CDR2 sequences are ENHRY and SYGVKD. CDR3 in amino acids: CAISQIIADMQYF. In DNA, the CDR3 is TGTGCCATCAGTCAAATTATAGCGGATATGCAGTATTTT.

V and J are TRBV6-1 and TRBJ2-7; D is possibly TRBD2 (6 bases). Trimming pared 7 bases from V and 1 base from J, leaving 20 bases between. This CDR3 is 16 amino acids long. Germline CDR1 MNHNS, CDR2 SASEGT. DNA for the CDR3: TGTGCCAGCAACACGGGGAGGTGGGGGTTTTCCTACGAGCAGTACTTC. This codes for CASNTGRWGFSYEQYF.

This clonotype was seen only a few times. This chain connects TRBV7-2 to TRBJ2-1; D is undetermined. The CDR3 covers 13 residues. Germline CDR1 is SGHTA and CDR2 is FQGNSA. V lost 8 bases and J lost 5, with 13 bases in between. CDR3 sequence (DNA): TGTGCCAGCCGCATTTGGTCCGACAATGAGCAGTTCTTC. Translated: CASRIWSDNEQFF.